This T cell receptor beta chain is drawn from a study of shared clonotypes between healthy human individuals. Study in general: The people who gave samples were a couple of women and three men aged 18 to 49. Study-level points and caveats: The small donor group covered limited genetic and exposure diversity.

Deep-level assay runs were performed. Here immunoSEQ multiplex PCR was the method, and the copy in TCRdb shows in-frame clones only, minus some. This sample has about 470,000 clones, with around 79% found just once. This clone was seen a few times. The antigen is undetermined. Trimming pared 0 bases from V and 8 bases from J, leaving 15 bases between. The CDR3 has 15 residues. Germline values: CDR1 SGHRS, CDR2 YFSETQ. This TCR was recovered from a woman aged 40 to 50 in good health. Some clones in this sample may be carry-over from other donors' samples. Sequenced input: PBMCs. The V call is TRBV5-1, the J call TRBJ2-1; TRBD1 or TRBD2 may be the D gene (6 bases each). CDR3 in DNA: TGCGCCAGCAGCTTGGTCCGGGGGCGTATGTATGAGCAGTTCTTC. Translation: CASSLVRGRMYEQFF.